In its sample, the clone carrying this T cell receptor beta chain was seen a few times. TCR beta VDJ and CDR3 profiles were obtained from a genomic DNA template. One entry per CDR3 protein, called by TCRdb with MiXCR from the reads. The sample lists about 190,000 distinct CDR3 sequences; 54% were seen once. This specimen belongs to a study of CD8+CD57+ T cells in acquired aplastic anemia. Study-wide context: The mean DNA yield obtained from sorted CD4+ and CD8+ cells came to around 3 ug.

Germline CDR1 and CDR2: SEHNR and FQNEAQ (reference sequence). The J segment lost 1 base and the V segment lost 4 bases, leaving 2 bases of the junction unmatched. This CDR3 has 14 amino acids. V usage is TRBV7-9 and J usage is TRBJ2-3, with TRBD2 matching 7 bases. The source is a human donor in good health, serving as a control. Sequenced sample: sorted CD4+, CD8+, or CD8+CD57+ T cells (not recorded which) from PBMCs. CDR3 sequence (DNA): TGTGCCAGCAGCTCGGCGGGGGGCACAGATACGCAGTATTTT. Encoded protein: CASSSAGGTDTQYF.